These 10 T cell receptor beta chains share one sample of origin, sequenced in a study of blood T cell repertoires in COVID-19 (TCRdb year 2020). Library generation was performed with the immunoSEQ multiplex PCR assay. Entries here come from immuneACCESS through TCRdb and include only in-frame sequences with V and J called. Some clones fail to appear in such tables; in the studies checked, an unresolved V gene covers under half of the shortfall, and the cause of the remainder is unknown. In this sample the table shows nearly 50,000 clones, more than 75% of which occur a single time. The top ten clonotypes cover approximately 2% of the sample. Sequenced: peripheral blood. The receptors come from a woman aged 55-69 years with acute or convalescent COVID-19.

V and J are TRBV10-3 and TRBJ1-1; the match to TRBD1 covers 7 bases. The CDR3 totals 15 residues. Trimming removed 6 bases from V and 2 bases from J; junction bases left unmatched: 9. Germline CDR1 is ENHRY and CDR2 is SYGVKD. The CDR3 sequence is CAIRVGQELNTEAFF. In DNA form, the CDR3 reads TGTGCCATCAGAGTAGGACAGGAACTAAACACTGAAGCTTTCTTT.

The rearrangement joins TRBV13 to TRBJ2-7, with 7 nucleotides matching TRBD2. The length of the CDR3 is 11 residues. Germline-derived CDR1 and CDR2 are PRHDT and FYEKMQ (reference sequence). J was trimmed by 10 bases and V by 5 bases; bases with no gene match: 5. In DNA form, the CDR3 reads TGTGCCAGCAGCGGCACAGCGGGACAGTACTTC. This translates into CASSGTAGQYF.

The chain joins TRBV5-5 to TRBJ1-3; TRBD1 matches at 9 bases. Germline V gene sequence: CDR1 SGHKS, CDR2 YYEKEE (reference sequence). The CDR3 loop spans 17 amino acids. V was pared by 4 bases and J by 4 bases, with 12 bases of the junction left unmatched. Written as DNA, the CDR3 is TGTGCCAGCAGCCAAAAGGGACAGGGAACTACAGGAAACACCATATATTTT. Its translation is CASSQKGQGTTGNTIYF.

The rearrangement links TRBV7-9 to TRBJ2-7; 8 bases match TRBD2. Germline CDR1 SEHNR, CDR2 FQNEAQ (reference sequence). Unmatched junction bases numbered 4, after V lost 4 bases and J lost 2 bases. The CDR3 contains 14 residues. This CDR3 reads CASSWLAGTYEQYF. The CDR3 DNA is TGTGCCAGCAGCTGGCTAGCGGGCACCTACGAGCAGTACTTC.

This clone was recorded a few times. The J gene is TRBJ1-2, the V gene TRBV5-6; perhaps TRBD1 as D (5 bases). The V gene lost 0 bases and the J gene lost 5 bases, with 14 bases spanning the gap. Germline CDR1 and CDR2: SGHDT and YYEEEE. The CDR3 consists of 15 residues. CDR3 residues: CASSLARGAKYGYTF. Here the CDR3 DNA reads TGTGCCAGCAGCTTGGCCCGTGGGGCAAAGTATGGCTACACCTTC.

The chain joins TRBV14 to TRBJ1-3; D might be TRBD1 (6 bases). This CDR3 has 14 amino acids. Germline-derived CDR1 and CDR2 are SGHDN and FVKESK. Trimming left V 7 bases short and J 1 base short, with 11 bases between. This CDR3 reads CASTRTGSGNTIYF. In DNA, the CDR3 is TGTGCCAGCACACGTACAGGGTCTGGAAACACCATATATTTT.

The J gene is TRBJ1-4, the V gene TRBV7-9; no clear D gene. Germline values: CDR1 SEHNR, CDR2 FQNEAQ (reference sequence). CDR3 size: 15 residues. The ends were cut back, 5 bases at V and 5 bases at J, with 15 bases in the middle. The CDR3 DNA sequence: TGTGCCAGCAGCCCACGGGTCCTCGCAAATGAAAAACTGTTTTTT. Translating it yields CASSPRVLANEKLFF.

The rearrangement joins TRBV21-1 to TRBJ1-2. TRBV21-1 counts as a pseudogene. The length of the CDR3 is 15 residues. The CDR3 DNA follows: TGTGCCAGCCTTCCACGGGAGTCCACCAACTATGGCTACACCTTC. Protein sequence: CASLPRESTNYGYTF.

This sequence joins TRBV7-3 and TRBJ2-1, with 8 bases identical to TRBD1. V gave up 1 base and J gave up 4 bases; unmatched junction bases: 3. CDR1 is SGHTA and CDR2 is FQGTGA in the germline V gene. This CDR3 is 15 amino acids long. CDR3 amino acids: CASSLKQGVYNEQFF. The CDR3 DNA sequence: TGTGCCAGCAGCTTAAAACAGGGGGTATACAATGAGCAGTTCTTC.

V usage is TRBV12-3 or TRBV12-4 and J usage is TRBJ1-1; unclear D gene. The CDR3 extends over 13 amino acids. Deletions cut 3 bases from V and 1 base from J, with 6 bases between. This CDR3 reads CASSLGANTEAFF. CDR3 nucleotide sequence: TGTGCCAGCAGTTTGGGCGCGAACACTGAAGCTTTCTTT.